One sample yielded the 25 T cell receptor beta chains listed below, sequenced in a study of T cell repertoires in aging, cancer and after chemotherapy. Amplification of TCR beta used genomic DNA extracted from peripheral blood. Rearranged V-D-J TRB sequences were amplified with a mixed TRB-A/B primer pool. Each CDR3 protein is one row after TCRdb ran MiXCR on the multiplex PCR reads. The data hold 10,000 to 15,000 distinct CDR3 sequences, with 31% observed a single time. Sequenced sample: blood. These receptor sequences come from a human donor in good health. The donor label of this sample is uncertain.

The table lists this clonotype with a few counts. This chain uses TRBV20-1 with TRBJ2-5, with 13 positions matching TRBD2. This CDR3 is built from 17 residues. Germline V gene lookup returns CDR1 DFQATT and CDR2 SNEGSKA (reference sequence). The V gene end was trimmed by 4 bases and the J gene end by 4 bases; junction bases not matched to a gene: 12. The CDR3 DNA reads as TGCAGTGCTAAACCGGGACTAGCGGGACCCAGCCGAGAGACCCAGTACTTC. As protein: CSAKPGLAGPSRETQYF.

V is TRBV5-5 and J is TRBJ2-3, with 7 bases identical to TRBD2. V shed 4 bases, J shed 6 bases, and the junction held 8 bases outside the gene matches. This CDR3 comprises 14 residues. The germline V gene encodes CDR1 SGHKS and CDR2 YYEKEE (reference sequence). The CDR3 DNA sequence: TGTGCCAGCAGCCTTGGACTAGGGGTCGATACGCAGTATTTT. It encodes CASSLGLGVDTQYF. The full variable domain, with the rest looked up from reference TRBV5-5 and TRBJ2-3, is DAGVTQSPTHLIKTRGQQVTLRCSPISGHKSVSWYQQVLGQGPQFIFQYYEKEERGRGNFPDRFSARQFPNYSSELNVNALLLGDSALYLCASSLGLGVDTQYFGPGTRLTVL.

The chain has TRBV6-1 and TRBJ2-1; 8 nucleotides align to TRBD2. CDR1 is MNHNS, CDR2 SASEGT, per germline. The CDR3 sequence is 15 residues long. Germline trimming cut 2 bases from V and 5 bases from J; bases unmatched to any gene: 5. CDR3 sequence (DNA): TGTGCCAGCAGTGAATTGCGGGGGGCTCACAATGAGCAGTTCTTC. Its translation is CASSELRGAHNEQFF.

The rearrangement uses TRBV15 and TRBJ1-5, with D unclear. Germline V gene lookup returns CDR1 LNHNV and CDR2 YYDKDF (reference sequence). V was cut by 5 bases and J by 3 bases, with 8 bases left in between. This CDR3 region has 13 residues. The CDR3: CATSQDDNQPQHF. CDR3 DNA sequence: TGTGCCACCAGCCAGGATGACAATCAGCCCCAGCATTTT.

This clonotype was seen only a few times. The chain is built from TRBV18 and TRBJ1-5; TRBD1 is a possible D gene (5 bases). Trimming cost V 3 bases and J 2 bases, with 11 bases left between them. The CDR3 is 15 amino acids. In germline, CDR1 is KGHSH, CDR2 LQKENI. The CDR3 protein is CASSPSTARNQPQHF. The DNA for the CDR3 is TGTGCCAGCTCACCTTCGACAGCTCGCAATCAGCCCCAGCATTTT.

The chain has TRBV5-4 and TRBJ2-5; TRBD2 matches at 7 bases. Trimming removed 4 bases from V and 3 bases from J; junction bases left unmatched: 3. The CDR3 is 13 amino acids. Germline CDR1 SGHNT, CDR2 YYREEE (reference sequence). The CDR3 reads CASSPRGEETQYF. In DNA, the CDR3 is TGTGCCAGCAGCCCTCGGGGGGAAGAGACCCAGTACTTC.

The rearrangement links TRBV4-1 to TRBJ1-5; 8 positions agree with TRBD1. The CDR3 covers 16 residues. V was clipped by 1 base and J by 7 bases; unmatched bases: 9. The germline V gene has CDR1 MGHRA and CDR2 YSYEKL. CDR3 amino acids: CASSQVGQGIVQPQHF. In DNA form, the CDR3 reads TGCGCCAGCAGCCAAGTTGGACAGGGAATAGTACAGCCCCAGCATTTT.

This chain links TRBV6-1 with TRBJ1-5; 7 bases align to TRBD1. Unmatched junction bases numbered 2, after V lost 4 bases and J lost 2 bases. CDR1 MNHNS and CDR2 SASEGT come from the germline V gene. This CDR3 has 14 amino acids. The CDR3 nucleotides are TGTGCCAGCAGTGCTACAGGGGGCAATCAGCCCCAGCATTTT. Protein: CASSATGGNQPQHF.

By sample fraction, this clonotype is medium-sized (0.01 to 0.1%). The rearrangement links TRBV30 to TRBJ2-2; no firm D call. The CDR3 spans 13 residues. V was clipped by 0 bases and J by 3 bases, with 5 bases between them. The germline gives CDR1 GTSNPN, CDR2 SVGIG (reference sequence). CDR3 loop: CAWSVLDTGELFF. In DNA, the CDR3 is TGTGCCTGGAGTGTTCTTGACACCGGGGAGCTGTTTTTT.

The DNA for the CDR3 is TGCAGTGCTAGGCACCCGGGACTAGCGGGGGCCGGCCCCACAGATACGCAGTATTTT. Residues: CSARHPGLAGAGPTDTQYF. The genes are TRBV20-1 and TRBJ2-3; 14 positions match TRBD2. Trimming cost V 3 bases and J 2 bases; bases outside gene matches: 13. The CDR3 totals 19 residues. Germline V gives CDR1 DFQATT, CDR2 SNEGSKA (reference sequence).

Points on this clonotype: It may be a read error: a sequence one base away is much more abundant. V and J are TRBV15 and TRBJ2-5; the D gene is possibly TRBD1 (6 bases). The CDR3 is 13 amino acids. CDR1 and CDR2 from the germline V gene are LNHNV and YYDKDF (reference sequence). The CDR3 DNA reads as TGTGCCACCGGCAGGGGCAGCCAAGAGACCCAGTACTTC. It yields the protein CATGRGSQETQYF.

Comments on this clonotype: Just one base apart from a much larger clone, this may be a read error. The V and J genes are TRBV6-5 and TRBJ2-1; 12 nucleotides agree with TRBD2. The CDR3 extends over 15 amino acids. Germline V gene lookup returns CDR1 MNHEY and CDR2 SVGAGI. This CDR3 is CASTRRTSGNNEEFF. The CDR3 DNA is TGTGCCAGCACCCGGAGGACTAGCGGGAACAATGAGGAGTTCTTC.

This clonotype is classed as medium-sized. V and J are TRBV11-1 and TRBJ2-7; maybe TRBD1 (6 bases). With 5 bases removed from V and 5 bases from J, the gap between germline ends came to 10 bases. The CDR3 sequence is 12 residues long. Germline CDR1 SGHAT, CDR2 FQDESV (reference sequence). The chain's CDR3 is CASSRSGDEQYF. The CDR3 nucleotides read TGTGCCAGCAGCCGTTCAGGGGACGAGCAGTACTTC. The full variable domain, with the rest looked up from reference TRBV11-1 and TRBJ2-7, is EAEVAQSPRYKITEKSQAVAFWCDPISGHATLYWYRQILGQGPELLVQFQDESVVDDSQLPKDRFSAERLKGVDSTLKIQPAELGDSAMYLCASSRSGDEQYFGPGTRLTVT.

As DNA, the CDR3 is TGTGCCAGCAGTGAGGGGGCTGTTGGCACTGAAGCTTTCTTT. Translation: CASSEGAVGTEAFF. The chain employs TRBV6-1 and TRBJ1-1; the D gene is possibly TRBD1 (6 bases). CDR1 MNHNS and CDR2 SASEGT come from the germline V gene. The V end was cut by 3 bases, the J end by 4 bases, with 12 bases between. CDR3 length equals 14 residues.

The chain uses TRBV6-2 or TRBV6-3 and TRBJ1-4, with TRBD1 matching over 7 bases. CDR3 length: 15 amino acids. The J segment lost 4 bases and the V segment lost 5 bases, leaving 7 bases of the junction unmatched. Looked up from germline, CDR1 is MNHEY and CDR2 is SVGEGT. CDR3: CASSPITGDNEKLFF. The CDR3 DNA sequence: TGTGCCAGCAGTCCCATTACAGGGGATAATGAAAAACTGTTTTTT.

This clonotype is deemed medium-sized. The chain links TRBV29-1 to TRBJ2-2; D ambiguous. The CDR3 contains 11 residues. Trimming removed 6 bases from V and 1 base from J, with 3 bases in between. The germline V gene encodes CDR1 SQVTM and CDR2 ANQGSEA. DNA of the CDR3: TGCAGCGTACTGAACACCGGGGAGCTGTTTTTT. Translation: CSVLNTGELFF.

By share, this clonotype counts as medium-sized. The chain carries TRBV29-1 and TRBJ2-1, with TRBD1 matching over 7 bases. Per germline, CDR1 SQVTM and CDR2 ANQGSEA. The CDR3 is made up of 13 amino acids. With 7 bases clipped from V and 2 bases from J, the junction kept 5 bases outside the gene matches. The CDR3 bases are TGCAGCGGCAGGACAGGCGCCTACAATGAGCAGTTCTTC. Protein: CSGRTGAYNEQFF.

A few counts support this clonotype. This rearrangement joins TRBV30 to TRBJ1-1; D not resolved. The CDR3 is 13 residues long. V was trimmed by 5 bases and J by 3 bases, leaving 13 bases between them. Germline loops: CDR1 GTSNPN, CDR2 SVGIG (reference sequence). For the CDR3, the DNA is TGTGCCTGGTATGGTCCATGGGACACTGAAGCTTTCTTT. Its translation: CAWYGPWDTEAFF.

This clonotype was counted a single time. The rearrangement joins TRBV10-2 to TRBJ2-6, with TRBD1 matching over 9 bases. Germline assignment: CDR1 WSHSY and CDR2 SAAADI. The ends lost 6 bases at V and 13 bases at J; junction bases unmatched: 7. The CDR3 runs 13 residues. The CDR3 sequence is CASRGTGREVLTF. The CDR3, as DNA: TGCGCCAGCAGGGGGACAGGGAGAGAAGTCCTGACTTTC.

Comments on this clonotype: Germline is not matched at one junction end, which may reflect a read error. V is TRBV18 and J is TRBJ2-2, with 9 bases fitting TRBD1. This CDR3 region has 16 residues. The germline CDR1 and CDR2 sequences are KGHSH and LQKENI. This CDR3 reads CASSLPGQGRTGELYF. Here the CDR3 DNA reads TGTGCCAGCTCACTACCCGGACAGGGGAGGACCGGGGAGCTGTATTTT.

This clonotype was observed a handful of times. This chain connects TRBV6-4 to TRBJ1-2, with 8 bases aligning to TRBD1. Germline loops: CDR1 MRHNA, CDR2 SNTAGT. Trimming at V came to 1 base and at J to 4 bases, leaving 2 bases not matched to a gene. There are 14 residues in the CDR3. CDR3 sequence (DNA): TGTGCCAGCAGTGACTGGACAGGGATCTATGGCTACACCTTC. Protein: CASSDWTGIYGYTF.

DNA for the CDR3: TGTGCCAGTAGTACCCCCTACCGACAGGGGGCGAGGACTAATGAAAAACTGTTTTTT. The encoded protein is CASSTPYRQGARTNEKLFF. This rearrangement joins TRBV19 to TRBJ1-4; 10 bases align to TRBD1. CDR3 length equals 19 residues. V lost 4 bases to trimming and J lost 2 bases; unmatched junction nucleotides: 13. Germline V gives CDR1 LNHDA, CDR2 SQIVND (reference sequence).

This chain uses TRBV19 with TRBJ1-2, with TRBD1 identical over 9 bases. CDR3 size: 14 residues. Per the germline V gene, CDR1 is LNHDA and CDR2 is SQIVND (reference sequence). V was pared by 3 bases and J by 4 bases, with 3 bases of the junction left unmatched. CDR3 amino acids: CASSMGTGPYGYTF. CDR3 sequence (DNA): TGTGCCAGTAGTATGGGGACAGGGCCCTATGGCTACACCTTC.

Only a few counts were recorded for this clonotype. The gene calls are TRBV5-3 and TRBJ1-2; no definite D call. TRBV5-3 qualifies as an ORF whose function is uncertain. V was cut by 0 bases and J by 3 bases, with 9 bases left in between. There are 14 residues in the CDR3. The CDR3 loop reads CARSLEAIHYGYTF. CDR3 DNA sequence: TGTGCCAGAAGCTTGGAGGCGATTCACTATGGCTACACCTTC.

The V call is TRBV10-3, the J call TRBJ1-4, with 7 bases that match TRBD1. The CDR3 consists of 15 residues. The V segment lost 8 bases and the J segment 11 bases; nucleotides outside the gene matches: 17. Germline V gene data show CDR1 as ENHRY and CDR2 as SYGVKD. The CDR3 is CAIGEAGGLKGKLFF. CDR3 sequence (DNA): TGTGCCATCGGGGAGGCAGGGGGACTGAAAGGGAAACTGTTTTTT.